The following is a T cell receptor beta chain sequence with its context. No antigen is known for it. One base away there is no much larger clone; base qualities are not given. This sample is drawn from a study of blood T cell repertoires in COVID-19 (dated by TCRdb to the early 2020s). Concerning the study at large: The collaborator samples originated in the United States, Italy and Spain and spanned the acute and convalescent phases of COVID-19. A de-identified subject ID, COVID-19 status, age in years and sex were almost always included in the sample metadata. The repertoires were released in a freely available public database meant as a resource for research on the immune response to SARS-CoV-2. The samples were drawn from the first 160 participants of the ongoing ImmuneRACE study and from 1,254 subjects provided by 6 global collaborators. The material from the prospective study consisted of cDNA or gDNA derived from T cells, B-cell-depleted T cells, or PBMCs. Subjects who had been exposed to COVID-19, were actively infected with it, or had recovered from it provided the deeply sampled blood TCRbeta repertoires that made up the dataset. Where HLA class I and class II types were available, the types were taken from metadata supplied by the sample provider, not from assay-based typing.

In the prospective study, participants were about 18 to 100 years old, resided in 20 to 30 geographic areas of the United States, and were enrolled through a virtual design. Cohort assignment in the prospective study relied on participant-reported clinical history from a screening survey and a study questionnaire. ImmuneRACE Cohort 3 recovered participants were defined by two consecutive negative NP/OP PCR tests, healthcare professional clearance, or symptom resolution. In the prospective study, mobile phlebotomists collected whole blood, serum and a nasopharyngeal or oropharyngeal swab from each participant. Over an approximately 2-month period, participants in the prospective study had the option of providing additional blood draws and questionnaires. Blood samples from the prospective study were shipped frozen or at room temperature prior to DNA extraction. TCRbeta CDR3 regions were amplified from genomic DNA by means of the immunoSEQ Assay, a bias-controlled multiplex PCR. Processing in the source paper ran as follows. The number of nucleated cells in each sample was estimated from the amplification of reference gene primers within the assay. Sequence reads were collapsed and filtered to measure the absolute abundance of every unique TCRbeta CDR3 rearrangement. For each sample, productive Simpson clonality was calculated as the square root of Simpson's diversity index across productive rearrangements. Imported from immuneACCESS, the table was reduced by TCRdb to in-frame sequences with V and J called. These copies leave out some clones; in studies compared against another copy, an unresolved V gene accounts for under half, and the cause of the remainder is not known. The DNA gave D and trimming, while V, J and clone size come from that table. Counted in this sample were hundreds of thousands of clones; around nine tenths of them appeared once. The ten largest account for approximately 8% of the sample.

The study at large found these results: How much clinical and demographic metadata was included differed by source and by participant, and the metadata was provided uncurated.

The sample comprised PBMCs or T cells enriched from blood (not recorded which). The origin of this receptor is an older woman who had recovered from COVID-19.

The CDR3 reads as follows: CASSRTGNSPLHF. DNA sequence: TGTGCCAGCAGCCGGACAGGGAATTCACCCCTCCACTTT. The chain is made from TRBV12-3 or TRBV12-4 and TRBJ1-6; 8 bases in the middle match TRBD1. V is trimmed back by 6 bases and J by 7 bases, and the junction contains 2 bases that no gene match accounts for. From the cysteine up to the phenylalanine, the CDR3 has a length of 13 residues. The DNA shown is the 39-base CDR3, in frame from base 1.